This T cell receptor beta chain appears in the sequencing data of a study of blood T cell repertoires in COVID-19. Germline V lookup: CDR1 SGHNT, CDR2 YYREEE (reference sequence). V lost 0 bases to trimming and J lost 0 bases, with 13 bases between them. CDR3 length: 16 amino acids. The data were produced by immunoSEQ multiplex PCR, yet TCRdb's version contains in-frame clones alone and is incomplete. The data hold around 94,000 clones, with more than 80% observed a single time. The sequence was obtained from a human donor in a cohort sampled during active COVID-19. Sequencing used peripheral blood. This chain uses TRBV5-4 with TRBJ2-7; D might be TRBD2 (5 bases). The CDR3 coding sequence is TGTGCCAGCAGCTTGGCGAGCGGCGGGCGCTCCTACGAGCAGTACTTC. This sequence encodes CASSLASGGRSYEQYF.